Listed below are T cell receptor beta chains from one sample, sequenced in a study of control samples from healthy donors and cancer patients. Method: immunoSEQ multiplex PCR; TCRdb's copy keeps in-frame clones and lacks some. Among 100,000 to 150,000 clones listed, almost 95% were seen once. The sequencing sample was made of PBMCs. These receptors came from a man older than 75 with head and neck cancer. Each CDR3 is given without its conserved first and last residue.

j_call: TRBJ1-1; v_call: TRBV23-1; cdr3_length: 15; cdr3_aa: ASSQSKTQRGNTEAF
j_call: TRBJ1-1; v_call: TRBV7-9; cdr3_length: 11; cdr3_aa: ASSPPVNTEAF
j_call: TRBJ2-7; v_call: TRBV6-2/TRBV6-3; cdr3_length: 15; cdr3_aa: ASSYRTHSGSPYEQY
j_call: TRBJ1-5; v_call: TRBV18; cdr3_length: 15; cdr3_aa: ASSPKGGATSQQPQH
j_call: TRBJ2-3; v_call: TRBV5-1; cdr3_length: 12; cdr3_aa: ASSLARGSDTQY
j_call: TRBJ2-3; v_call: TRBV6-5; cdr3_length: 11; cdr3_aa: ASKGDGTDTQY
j_call: TRBJ2-2; v_call: TRBV19; cdr3_length: 13; cdr3_aa: ASSTTGGNTGELF
j_call: TRBJ2-3; v_call: TRBV9; cdr3_length: 15; cdr3_aa: ASSLLRGDLFTDTQY
j_call: TRBJ2-1; v_call: TRBV11-2; cdr3_length: 11; cdr3_aa: ASSQGYYNEQF
j_call: TRBJ1-3; v_call: TRBV5-1; cdr3_length: 14; cdr3_aa: ASSSRPTGGGNTIY
j_call: TRBJ1-2; v_call: TRBV9; cdr3_length: 12; cdr3_aa: ASSVGQGSYGYT
j_call: TRBJ1-5; v_call: TRBV19; cdr3_length: 13; cdr3_aa: ASSTPGQGTQPQH
j_call: TRBJ2-1; v_call: TRBV4-3; cdr3_length: 14; cdr3_aa: ASSQSTGLSYNEQF
j_call: TRBJ1-2; v_call: TRBV3-1/TRBV3-2; cdr3_length: 12; cdr3_aa: ASSPHWTGGGYT
j_call: TRBJ2-3; v_call: TRBV5-4; cdr3_length: 13; cdr3_aa: ASSPTPAPTDTQY
j_call: TRBJ2-6; v_call: TRBV6-2/TRBV6-3; cdr3_length: 14; cdr3_aa: ASSSVNPSGANVLT
j_call: TRBJ2-7; v_call: TRBV18; cdr3_length: 13; cdr3_aa: ASSPQGGGTYEQY
j_call: TRBJ2-7; v_call: TRBV6-1; cdr3_length: 14; cdr3_aa: ASSERSGTSKYEQY
j_call: TRBJ1-3; v_call: TRBV7-2; cdr3_length: 13; cdr3_aa: ASSPQGTSGNTIY
j_call: TRBJ1-1; v_call: TRBV5-1; cdr3_length: 12; cdr3_aa: ASSWVGMNTEAF
j_call: TRBJ2-7; v_call: TRBV7-9; cdr3_length: 11; cdr3_aa: ASRGDSSYEQY
j_call: TRBJ2-7; v_call: TRBV6-2/TRBV6-3; cdr3_length: 13; cdr3_aa: ASSHSGSVSYEQY